This section outlines one T cell receptor beta chain sequence together with its context. Its antigen is as yet unknown. At one end, the junction sequence differs from germline, possibly due to a read error. Time point described: blood 4 weeks post-SBRT, at nephrectomy. Treatment defined: 15 Gy SBRT to primary tumor, nephrectomy 4 weeks later. Nephrectomy followed 15 Gy stereotactic body radiation by 4 weeks. Blood was sampled at baseline, 2 weeks and 4 weeks after SBRT. The CDR3 length is 14 residues. The germline V gene has CDR1 SGHNT and CDR2 YYREEE (reference sequence). The source of the sample is a study of radiation and T cells in renal cell carcinoma. The repertoire was sequenced with immunoSEQ multiplex PCR; TCRdb's copy has only in-frame clones and lacks some. In the table there are 120,000 to 150,000 clones, approximately 86% of which are singletons. Findings and caveats of the study: Without pretreatment biopsies, baseline tumor clonotype presence was undetermined. Top tumor clonotypes rose in blood 2 weeks post-radiation, then contracted.

The sequence was obtained from a woman aged 45 to 65 with renal cell carcinoma. The sample was blood, taken from a patient whose treatment included radiotherapy and nephrectomy. The V gene is TRBV5-4, the J gene TRBJ1-3; a weak D match, TRBD1 (5 bases). The CDR3 loop reads CASSFRDPGNTIYF. CDR3 DNA sequence: TGTGCCAGCAGCTTCCGGGACCCTGGTAACACCATATATTTT.